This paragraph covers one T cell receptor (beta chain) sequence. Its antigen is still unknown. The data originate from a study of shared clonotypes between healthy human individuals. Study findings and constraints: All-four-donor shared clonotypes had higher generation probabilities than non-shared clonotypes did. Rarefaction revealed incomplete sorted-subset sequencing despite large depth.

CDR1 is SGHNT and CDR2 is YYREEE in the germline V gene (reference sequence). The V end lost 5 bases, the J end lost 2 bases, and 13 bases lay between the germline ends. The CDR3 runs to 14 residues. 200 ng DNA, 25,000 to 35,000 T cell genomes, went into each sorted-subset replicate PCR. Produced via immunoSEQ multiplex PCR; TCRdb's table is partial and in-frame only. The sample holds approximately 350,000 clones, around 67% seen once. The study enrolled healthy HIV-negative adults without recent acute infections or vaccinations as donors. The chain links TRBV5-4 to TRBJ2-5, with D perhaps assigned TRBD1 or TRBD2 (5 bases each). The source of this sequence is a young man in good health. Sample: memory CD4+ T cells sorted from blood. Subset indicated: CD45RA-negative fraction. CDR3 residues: CASSGGGEQETQYF. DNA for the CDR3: TGTGCCAGCAGTGGGGGTGGAGAGCAAGAGACCCAGTACTTC.